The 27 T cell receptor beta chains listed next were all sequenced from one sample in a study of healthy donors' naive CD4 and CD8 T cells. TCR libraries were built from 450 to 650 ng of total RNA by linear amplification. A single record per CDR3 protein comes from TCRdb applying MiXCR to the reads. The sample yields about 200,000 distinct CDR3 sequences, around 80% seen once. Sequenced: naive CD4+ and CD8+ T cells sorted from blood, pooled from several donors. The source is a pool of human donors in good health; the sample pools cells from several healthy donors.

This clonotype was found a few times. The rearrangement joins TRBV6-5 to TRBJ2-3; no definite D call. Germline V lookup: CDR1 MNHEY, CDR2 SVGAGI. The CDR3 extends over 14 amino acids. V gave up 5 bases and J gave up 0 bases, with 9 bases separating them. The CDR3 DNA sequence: TGTGCCAGCAGTCCCCGTACTAGCACAGATACGCAGTATTTT. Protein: CASSPRTSTDTQYF.

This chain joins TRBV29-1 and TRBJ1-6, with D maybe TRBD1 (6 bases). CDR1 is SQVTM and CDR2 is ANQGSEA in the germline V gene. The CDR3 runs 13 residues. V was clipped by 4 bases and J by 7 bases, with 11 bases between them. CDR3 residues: CSVGRTENSPLHF. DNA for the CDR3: TGCAGCGTTGGTCGGACAGAGAATTCACCCCTCCACTTT.

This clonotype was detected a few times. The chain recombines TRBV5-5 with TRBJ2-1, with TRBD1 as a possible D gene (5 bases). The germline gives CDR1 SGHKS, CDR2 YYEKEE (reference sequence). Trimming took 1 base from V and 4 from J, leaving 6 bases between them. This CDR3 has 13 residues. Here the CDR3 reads CASSLKGYNEQFF. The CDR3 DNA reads TGTGCCAGCAGCTTGAAGGGGTACAATGAGCAGTTCTTC.

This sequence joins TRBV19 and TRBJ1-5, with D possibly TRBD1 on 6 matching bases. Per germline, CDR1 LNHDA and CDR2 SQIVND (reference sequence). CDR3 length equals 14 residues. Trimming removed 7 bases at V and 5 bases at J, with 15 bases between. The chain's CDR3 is CASIPTGSDQPQHF. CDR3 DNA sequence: TGTGCCAGTATTCCCACAGGGTCGGATCAGCCCCAGCATTTT. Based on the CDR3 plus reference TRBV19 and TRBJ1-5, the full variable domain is DGGITQSPKYLFRKEGQNVTLSCEQNLNHDAMYWYRQDPGQGLRLIYYSQIVNDFQKGDIAEGYSVSREKKESFPLTVTSAQKNPTAFYLCASIPTGSDQPQHFGDGTRLSIL.

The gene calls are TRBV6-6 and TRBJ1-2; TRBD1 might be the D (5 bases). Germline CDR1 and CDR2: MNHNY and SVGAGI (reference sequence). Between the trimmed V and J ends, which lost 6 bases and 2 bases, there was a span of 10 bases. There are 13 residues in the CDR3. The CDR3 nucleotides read TGTGCCAGCAGACGAAAGGGGAACTATGGCTACACCTTC. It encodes CASRRKGNYGYTF.

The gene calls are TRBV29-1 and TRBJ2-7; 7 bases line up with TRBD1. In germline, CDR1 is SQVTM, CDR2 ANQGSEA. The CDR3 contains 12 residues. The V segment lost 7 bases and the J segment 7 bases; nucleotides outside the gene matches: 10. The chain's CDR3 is CSGRDSLLEQYF. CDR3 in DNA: TGCAGCGGCCGGGACAGCCTGCTTGAGCAGTACTTC.

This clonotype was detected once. This CDR3 is CASTAQRVGGYTF. The DNA for the CDR3 is TGTGCCAGCACCGCCCAGCGGGTGGGTGGCTACACCTTC. The chain uses TRBV12-3 or TRBV12-4 and TRBJ1-2; no reliable D call. The CDR3 totals 13 residues. V dropped 7 bases and J dropped 7 bases, with 16 bases sitting between them.

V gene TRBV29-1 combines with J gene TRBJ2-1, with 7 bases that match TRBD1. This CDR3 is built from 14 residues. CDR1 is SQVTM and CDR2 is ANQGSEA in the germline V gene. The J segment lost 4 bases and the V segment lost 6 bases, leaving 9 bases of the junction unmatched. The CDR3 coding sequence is TGCAGCGTGGACAGGACAGGCTGGTACAATGAGCAGTTCTTC. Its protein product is CSVDRTGWYNEQFF.

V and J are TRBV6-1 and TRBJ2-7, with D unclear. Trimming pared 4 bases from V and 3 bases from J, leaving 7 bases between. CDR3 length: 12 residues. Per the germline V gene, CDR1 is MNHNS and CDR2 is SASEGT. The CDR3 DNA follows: TGTGCCAGCAGTGGAGGCCTCTACGAGCAGTACTTC. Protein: CASSGGLYEQYF.

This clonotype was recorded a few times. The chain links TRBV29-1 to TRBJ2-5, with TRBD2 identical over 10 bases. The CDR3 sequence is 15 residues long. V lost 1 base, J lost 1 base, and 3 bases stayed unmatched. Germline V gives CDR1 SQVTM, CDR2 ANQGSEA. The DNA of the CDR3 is TGCAGCGTTGAAGGAGGACTAGCGGTCCAAGAGACCCAGTACTTC. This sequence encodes CSVEGGLAVQETQYF. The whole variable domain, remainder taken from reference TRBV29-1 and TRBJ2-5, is SAVISQKPSRDICQRGTSLTIQCQVDSQVTMMFWYRQQPGQSLTLIATANQGSEATYESGFVIDKFPISRPNLTFSTLTVSNMSPEDSSIYLCSVEGGLAVQETQYFGPGTRLLVL.

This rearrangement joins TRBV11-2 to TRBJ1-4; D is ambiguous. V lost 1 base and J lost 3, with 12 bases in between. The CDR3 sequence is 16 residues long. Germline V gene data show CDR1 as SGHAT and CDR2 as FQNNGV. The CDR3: CASSLGPLGANEKLFF. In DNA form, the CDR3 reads TGTGCCAGCAGCTTAGGACCCCTCGGGGCTAATGAAAAACTGTTTTTT.

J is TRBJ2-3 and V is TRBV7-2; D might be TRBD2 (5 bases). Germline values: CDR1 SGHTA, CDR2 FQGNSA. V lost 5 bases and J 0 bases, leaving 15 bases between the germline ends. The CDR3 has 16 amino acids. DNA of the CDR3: TGTGCCAGCAGCCTAGGACTCCACTCTAGCACAGATACGCAGTATTTT. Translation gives CASSLGLHSSTDTQYF.

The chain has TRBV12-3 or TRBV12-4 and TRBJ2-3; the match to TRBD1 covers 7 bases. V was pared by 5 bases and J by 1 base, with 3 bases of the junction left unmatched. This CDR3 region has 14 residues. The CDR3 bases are TGTGCCAGCAGTCACACAGGGGGCACAGATACGCAGTATTTT. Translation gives CASSHTGGTDTQYF.

Here the CDR3 DNA reads TGTGCCAGCAGCTTACAGCGGGACTCCTACGAGCAGTACTTC. Protein: CASSLQRDSYEQYF. The chain combines TRBV11-2 with TRBJ2-7; the match to TRBD2 covers 7 bases. This CDR3 is built from 14 residues. The trim removed 2 bases at V and 0 bases at J, leaving 1 base unmatched. Germline CDR1 is SGHAT and CDR2 is FQNNGV.

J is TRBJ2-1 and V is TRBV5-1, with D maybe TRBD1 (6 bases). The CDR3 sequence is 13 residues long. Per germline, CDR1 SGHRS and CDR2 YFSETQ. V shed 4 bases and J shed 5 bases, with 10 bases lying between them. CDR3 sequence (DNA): TGCGCCAGCAGCCCGGACAGCCACAATGAGCAGTTCTTC. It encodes CASSPDSHNEQFF.

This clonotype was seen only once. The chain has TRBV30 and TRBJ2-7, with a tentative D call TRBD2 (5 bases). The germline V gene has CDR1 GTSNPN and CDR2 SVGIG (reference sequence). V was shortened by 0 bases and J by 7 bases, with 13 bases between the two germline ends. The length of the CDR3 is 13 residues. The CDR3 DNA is TGTGCCTGGAGTGTAGACTACCGTAGGGAGCAGTACTTC. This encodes CAWSVDYRREQYF.

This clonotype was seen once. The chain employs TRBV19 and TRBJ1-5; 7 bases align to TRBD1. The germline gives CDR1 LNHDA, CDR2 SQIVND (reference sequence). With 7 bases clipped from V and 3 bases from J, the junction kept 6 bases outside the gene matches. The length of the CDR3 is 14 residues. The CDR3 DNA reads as TGTGCCAGTACCTTGACAGGGCCCAATCAGCCCCAGCATTTT. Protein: CASTLTGPNQPQHF.

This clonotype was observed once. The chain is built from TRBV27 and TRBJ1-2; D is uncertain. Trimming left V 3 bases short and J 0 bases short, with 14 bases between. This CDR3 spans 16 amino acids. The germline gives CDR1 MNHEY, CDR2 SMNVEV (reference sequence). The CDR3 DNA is TGTGCCAGCAGTTTCTCTCCAGAAATTTCTAACTATGGCTACACCTTC. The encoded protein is CASSFSPEISNYGYTF.

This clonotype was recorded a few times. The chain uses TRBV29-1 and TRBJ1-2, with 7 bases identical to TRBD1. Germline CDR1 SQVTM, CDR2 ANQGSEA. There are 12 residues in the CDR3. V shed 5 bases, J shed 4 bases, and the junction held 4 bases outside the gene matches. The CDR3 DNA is TGCAGCGTTTGGACAGGTTCCTATGGCTACACCTTC. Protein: CSVWTGSYGYTF.

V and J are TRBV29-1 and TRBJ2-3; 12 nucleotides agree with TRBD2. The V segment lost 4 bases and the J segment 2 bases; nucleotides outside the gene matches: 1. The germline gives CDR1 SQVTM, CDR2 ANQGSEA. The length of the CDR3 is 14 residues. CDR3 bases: TGCAGCGTTGGACTAGCGGGGGTCACAGATACGCAGTATTTT. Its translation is CSVGLAGVTDTQYF.

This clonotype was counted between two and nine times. The CDR3 DNA sequence: TGTGCCAGCAGCTCCACAACCGGACAGGGGAGCTCCTACAATGAGCAGTTCTTC. Its protein product is CASSSTTGQGSSYNEQFF. V gene TRBV11-1 combines with J gene TRBJ2-1; 9 nucleotides align to TRBD1. V gave up 4 bases and J gave up 0 bases; unmatched junction bases: 10. This CDR3 comprises 18 residues. The germline CDR1 and CDR2 sequences are SGHAT and FQDESV (reference sequence).

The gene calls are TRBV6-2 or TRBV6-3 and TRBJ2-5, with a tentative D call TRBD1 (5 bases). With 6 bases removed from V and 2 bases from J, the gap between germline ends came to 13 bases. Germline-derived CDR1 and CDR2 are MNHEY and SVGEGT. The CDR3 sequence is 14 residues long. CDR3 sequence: CASSRQPTQETQYF. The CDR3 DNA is TGTGCCAGCAGCCGACAGCCGACTCAAGAGACCCAGTACTTC.

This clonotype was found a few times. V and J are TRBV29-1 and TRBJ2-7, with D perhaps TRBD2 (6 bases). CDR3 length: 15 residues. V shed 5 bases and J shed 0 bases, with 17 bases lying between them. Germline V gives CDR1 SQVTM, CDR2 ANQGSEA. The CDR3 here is CSVLSRAGTSYEQYF. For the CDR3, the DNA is TGCAGCGTTCTCTCACGTGCGGGGACCTCCTACGAGCAGTACTTC.

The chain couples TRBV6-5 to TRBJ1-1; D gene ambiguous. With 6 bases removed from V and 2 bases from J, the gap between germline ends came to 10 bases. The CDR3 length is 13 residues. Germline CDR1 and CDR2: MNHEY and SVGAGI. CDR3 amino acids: CASRLIRNTEAFF. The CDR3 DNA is TGTGCCAGCAGGCTCATAAGAAACACTGAAGCTTTCTTT.

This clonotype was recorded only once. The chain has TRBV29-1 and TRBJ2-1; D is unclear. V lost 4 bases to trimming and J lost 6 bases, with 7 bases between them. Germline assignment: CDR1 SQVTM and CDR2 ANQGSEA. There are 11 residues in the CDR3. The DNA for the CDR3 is TGCAGCGTTGTTGTAGTCAATGAGCAGTTCTTC. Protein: CSVVVVNEQFF.

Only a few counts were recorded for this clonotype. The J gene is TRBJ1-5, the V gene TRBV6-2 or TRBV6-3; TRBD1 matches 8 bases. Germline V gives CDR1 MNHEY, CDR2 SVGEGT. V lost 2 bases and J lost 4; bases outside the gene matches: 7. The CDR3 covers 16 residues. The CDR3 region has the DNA TGTGCCAGCAGTTACACTACGGGACAGGTTAATCAGCCCCAGCATTTT. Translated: CASSYTTGQVNQPQHF.

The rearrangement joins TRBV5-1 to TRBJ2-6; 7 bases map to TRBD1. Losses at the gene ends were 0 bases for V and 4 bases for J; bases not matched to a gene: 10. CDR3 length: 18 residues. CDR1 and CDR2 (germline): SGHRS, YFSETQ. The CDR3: CASSLAGQVGPGANVLTF. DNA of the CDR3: TGCGCCAGCAGCTTGGCCGGACAGGTCGGCCCCGGGGCCAACGTCCTGACTTTC.